A single sample gave rise to the 22 T cell receptor beta chains below, sequenced in a study of sequential checkpoint blockade in melanoma. The sample's treatment: randomized to nivolumab then ipilimumab (arm A) or the reverse (arm B). Profiling relied on immunoSEQ multiplex PCR, and the TCRdb table lists in-frame clones only, not all of them. The profile shows approximately 14,000 clones, around half of them singletons. Sequences were derived from CD8+ T cells sorted from blood (inferred from file names), sampled from a patient given nivolumab and ipilimumab in sequence. These receptors all come from a human donor with melanoma.

The J gene is TRBJ2-7, the V gene TRBV6-5; tentatively, D is TRBD1 (5 bases). The CDR3 extends over 14 amino acids. CDR1 is MNHEY and CDR2 is SVGAGI in the germline V gene. Trimming took 8 bases from V and 1 from J, leaving 15 bases between them. CDR3 coding DNA: TGTGCCAGCGGTTTGACAGCTTCATCCTACGAGCAGTACTTC. Translation: CASGLTASSYEQYF.

This clone has only one observation. The chain carries TRBV30 and TRBJ2-7, with 9 bases fitting TRBD1. The J segment lost 6 bases and the V segment lost 0 bases, leaving 3 bases of the junction unmatched. This CDR3 has 13 residues. The germline V gene has CDR1 GTSNPN and CDR2 SVGIG (reference sequence). The CDR3, as DNA: TGTGCCTGGAGTGTAACAGGGGGCGGCGAGCAGTACTTC. Amino acids: CAWSVTGGGEQYF.

The chain uses TRBV7-9 and TRBJ2-7, with D perhaps TRBD1 (5 bases). Between the trimmed V and J ends, which lost 4 bases and 3 bases, there was a span of 16 bases. The germline V gene encodes CDR1 SEHNR and CDR2 FQNEAQ (reference sequence). This CDR3 has 15 residues. For the CDR3, the DNA is TGTGCCAGCAGCTGGGGCCTCCAAGACGTCTACGAGCAGTACTTC. Amino acid sequence: CASSWGLQDVYEQYF.

The rearrangement joins TRBV29-1 to TRBJ2-2; 7 bases line up with TRBD1. This CDR3 has 17 amino acids. V dropped 1 base and J dropped 1; count of bases not matched to a gene: 9. The germline gives CDR1 SQVTM, CDR2 ANQGSEA. The CDR3 bases are TGCAGCGTTGAAGGTCTTTTTTCAGGGGGGAACACCGGGGAGCTGTTTTTT. Translated: CSVEGLFSGGNTGELFF.

The rearrangement links TRBV7-9 to TRBJ1-3; D may be TRBD1 (5 bases). V lost 4 bases, J lost 12 bases, and 10 bases lay in between. The V gene's germline CDR1 is SEHNR and CDR2 FQNEAQ (reference sequence). This CDR3 comprises 11 residues. The CDR3 is CASSWGQNIYF. The CDR3 nucleotides read TGTGCCAGCAGCTGGGGCCAGAACATATATTTT.

In regard to this clone: At one end, the junction sequence differs from germline, possibly due to a read error. This rearrangement joins TRBV6-6 to TRBJ2-1; TRBD2 is a possible D gene (6 bases). The germline V gene has CDR1 MNHNY and CDR2 SVGAGI (reference sequence). The CDR3 covers 15 residues. The CDR3 loop reads CASSDSAGSYNEQFF. The CDR3 coding sequence is TGTGCCAGCAGTGACTCAGCGGGCTCCTACAATGAGCAGTTCTTC.

Here the CDR3 reads CASSVEDRVGEQYF. DNA of the CDR3: TGTGCCAGCAGCGTAGAGGACAGGGTAGGCGAGCAGTACTTC. This chain uses TRBV9 with TRBJ2-7, with 8 bases fitting TRBD1. Germline V gene sequence: CDR1 SGDLS, CDR2 YYNGEE. The CDR3 runs 14 residues. V lost 0 bases to trimming and J lost 6 bases; unmatched junction nucleotides: 5.

The rearrangement joins TRBV5-4 to TRBJ1-1; perhaps TRBD1 as D (6 bases). Germline V gene sequence: CDR1 SGHNT, CDR2 YYREEE (reference sequence). Trimming removed 2 bases at V and 6 bases at J, with 11 bases between. This CDR3 comprises 13 residues. The CDR3 sequence is CASSLGGVAEAFF. DNA of the CDR3: TGTGCCAGCAGCTTAGGGGGGGTTGCTGAAGCTTTCTTT.

The rearrangement joins TRBV11-1 to TRBJ2-7; 7 bases agree with TRBD1. This CDR3 region has 14 residues. The J segment lost 2 bases and the V segment lost 3 bases, leaving 4 bases of the junction unmatched. Germline V lookup: CDR1 SGHAT, CDR2 FQDESV (reference sequence). CDR3 nucleotides: TGTGCCAGCAGCTTCGGGACAGCCACCTACGAGCAGTACTTC. Translating gives CASSFGTATYEQYF.

This clone has a handful of counts. J is TRBJ2-7 and V is TRBV27, with TRBD2 matching 8 bases. Germline V CDR1 and CDR2: MNHEY, SMNVEV (reference sequence). This CDR3 has 15 amino acids. The J segment lost 4 bases and the V segment lost 0 bases, leaving 5 bases of the junction unmatched. CDR3 region: CASSLSRTSNYEQYF. In DNA form, the CDR3 reads TGTGCCAGCAGTTTATCTCGGACTAGCAATTACGAGCAGTACTTC.

The chain employs TRBV27 and TRBJ2-7; 7 bases match TRBD1. Losses at the gene ends were 4 bases for V and 2 bases for J; bases not matched to a gene: 5. This CDR3 is built from 14 residues. From germline, CDR1 is MNHEY and CDR2 SMNVEV (reference sequence). The CDR3 DNA is TGTGCCAGCAGTTCCAACAGGGGCGCCTACGAGCAGTACTTC. It is translated as CASSSNRGAYEQYF.

The gene calls are TRBV4-1 and TRBJ2-7, with TRBD2 matching over 8 bases. The CDR3 is made up of 14 amino acids. Germline CDR1 reads MGHRA; CDR2 reads YSYEKL. J was trimmed by 7 bases and V by 0 bases; bases with no gene match: 5. The CDR3 sequence is CASSQDLPGGEQYF. CDR3 DNA: TGCGCCAGCAGCCAAGATCTACCGGGGGGGGAGCAGTACTTC.

The genes are TRBV7-9 and TRBJ1-6; 7 bases are a match to TRBD1. Germline CDR1 reads SEHNR; CDR2 reads FQNEAQ (reference sequence). Trimming cost V 4 bases and J 6 bases; bases outside gene matches: 3. There are 14 residues in the CDR3. In DNA form, the CDR3 reads TGTGCCAGCAGCTACCGGGACAGTAATTCACCCCTCCACTTT. This gives the protein CASSYRDSNSPLHF.

J is TRBJ1-5 and V is TRBV5-6; D remains ambiguous. Looked up from germline, CDR1 is SGHDT and CDR2 is YYEEEE. CDR3 size: 13 residues. V dropped 0 bases and J dropped 7 bases, with 8 bases sitting between them. CDR3 loop: CASSLGGSQPQHF. As DNA, the CDR3 is TGTGCCAGCAGCTTGGGAGGTAGCCAGCCCCAGCATTTT. The complete variable domain, with remaining parts taken from reference TRBV5-6 and TRBJ1-5, reads DAGVTQSPTHLIKTRGQQVTLRCSPKSGHDTVSWYQQALGQGPQFIFQYYEEEERQRGNFPDRFSGHQFPNYSSELNVNALLLGDSALYLCASSLGGSQPQHFGDGTRLSIL.

The V and J genes are TRBV19 and TRBJ1-1, with D maybe TRBD1 (5 bases). V was clipped by 3 bases and J by 1 base, with 9 bases between them. The CDR3 consists of 14 residues. The V gene's germline CDR1 is LNHDA and CDR2 SQIVND (reference sequence). As DNA, the CDR3 is TGTGCCAGTAGTATGGGCACAGGGAACACTGAAGCTTTCTTT. It yields the protein CASSMGTGNTEAFF.

V is TRBV5-5 and J is TRBJ1-1, with D unclear. The V gene's germline CDR1 is SGHKS and CDR2 YYEKEE (reference sequence). This CDR3 has 13 residues. The V gene lost 0 bases and the J gene lost 7 bases, with 10 bases spanning the gap. The CDR3 here is CASSLDDFIEAFF. The CDR3 nucleotides read TGTGCCAGCAGCTTGGATGACTTTATTGAAGCTTTCTTT. The full variable domain, rest sourced from reference TRBV5-5 and TRBJ1-1, is DAGVTQSPTHLIKTRGQQVTLRCSPISGHKSVSWYQQVLGQGPQFIFQYYEKEERGRGNFPDRFSARQFPNYSSELNVNALLLGDSALYLCASSLDDFIEAFFGQGTRLTVV.

The chain carries TRBV27 and TRBJ2-7, with a weak D call TRBD1 (6 bases). Germline loops: CDR1 MNHEY, CDR2 SMNVEV (reference sequence). The V gene lost 1 base and the J gene lost 6 bases, with 13 bases spanning the gap. The CDR3 runs 14 residues. DNA of the CDR3: TGTGCCAGCAGTTTATACAGGGAATCTGGCGAGCAGTACTTC. Amino acid sequence: CASSLYRESGEQYF.

The rearrangement joins TRBV9 to TRBJ2-7; 9 positions agree with TRBD1. Per the germline V gene, CDR1 is SGDLS and CDR2 is YYNGEE. The CDR3 runs to 15 residues. Germline trimming cut 3 bases from V and 2 bases from J; bases unmatched to any gene: 6. The CDR3 reads CASSAYRDRAYEQYF. The CDR3 region has the DNA TGTGCCAGCAGCGCTTACCGGGACAGGGCCTACGAGCAGTACTTC.

This chain links TRBV27 with TRBJ2-7; 7 positions match TRBD1. Germline loops: CDR1 MNHEY, CDR2 SMNVEV (reference sequence). The CDR3 spans 15 residues. The V and J ends lost 5 bases and 3 bases, in that order; junction bases with no gene match: 10. The chain's CDR3 is CASSVSGTALYEQYF. In nucleotides, the CDR3 is TGTGCCAGCAGTGTCTCCGGGACAGCCCTCTACGAGCAGTACTTC.

The rearrangement joins TRBV9 to TRBJ2-2; D might be TRBD1 (6 bases). The ends were cut back, 3 bases at V and 0 bases at J, with 9 bases in the middle. This CDR3 has 15 residues. Germline lookup yields CDR1 SGDLS and CDR2 YYNGEE. CDR3 nucleotide sequence: TGTGCCAGCAGCGCAGGGGATTCGAACACCGGGGAGCTGTTTTTT. Its protein is CASSAGDSNTGELFF.

V is TRBV2 and J is TRBJ2-7; 9 nucleotides match TRBD1. Germline V lookup: CDR1 SNHLY, CDR2 FYNNEI. This CDR3 region has 19 residues. V shed 0 bases, J shed 2 bases, and the junction held 14 bases outside the gene matches. The CDR3 spells CASSEALQETGGATYEQYF. CDR3 DNA: TGTGCCAGCAGTGAAGCGCTTCAGGAAACAGGGGGCGCAACCTACGAGCAGTACTTC.

This clone was counted once. The chain carries TRBV7-9 and TRBJ1-2; 10 positions agree with TRBD1. Germline-derived CDR1 and CDR2 are SEHNR and FQNEAQ (reference sequence). V lost 5 bases, J lost 5 bases, and 20 bases stayed unmatched. This CDR3 contains 19 residues. Here the CDR3 DNA reads TGTGCCAGCAGCCGTATTTCATCCGGGACAGGGGTTAATGCATATGGCTACACCTTC. Encoded protein: CASSRISSGTGVNAYGYTF.